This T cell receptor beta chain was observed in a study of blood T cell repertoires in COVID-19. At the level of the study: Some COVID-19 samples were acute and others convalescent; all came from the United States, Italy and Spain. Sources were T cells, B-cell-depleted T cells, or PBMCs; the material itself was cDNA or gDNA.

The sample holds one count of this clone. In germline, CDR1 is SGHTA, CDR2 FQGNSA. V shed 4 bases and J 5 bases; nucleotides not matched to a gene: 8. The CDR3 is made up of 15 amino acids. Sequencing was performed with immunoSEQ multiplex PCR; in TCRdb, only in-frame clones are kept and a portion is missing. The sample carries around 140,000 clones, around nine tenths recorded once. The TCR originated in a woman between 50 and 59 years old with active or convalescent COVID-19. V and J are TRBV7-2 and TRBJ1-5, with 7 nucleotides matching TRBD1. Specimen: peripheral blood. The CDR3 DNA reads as TGTGCCAGCAGCTCTTACAGGGGTGCGGATCAGCCCCAGCATTTT. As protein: CASSSYRGADQPQHF.